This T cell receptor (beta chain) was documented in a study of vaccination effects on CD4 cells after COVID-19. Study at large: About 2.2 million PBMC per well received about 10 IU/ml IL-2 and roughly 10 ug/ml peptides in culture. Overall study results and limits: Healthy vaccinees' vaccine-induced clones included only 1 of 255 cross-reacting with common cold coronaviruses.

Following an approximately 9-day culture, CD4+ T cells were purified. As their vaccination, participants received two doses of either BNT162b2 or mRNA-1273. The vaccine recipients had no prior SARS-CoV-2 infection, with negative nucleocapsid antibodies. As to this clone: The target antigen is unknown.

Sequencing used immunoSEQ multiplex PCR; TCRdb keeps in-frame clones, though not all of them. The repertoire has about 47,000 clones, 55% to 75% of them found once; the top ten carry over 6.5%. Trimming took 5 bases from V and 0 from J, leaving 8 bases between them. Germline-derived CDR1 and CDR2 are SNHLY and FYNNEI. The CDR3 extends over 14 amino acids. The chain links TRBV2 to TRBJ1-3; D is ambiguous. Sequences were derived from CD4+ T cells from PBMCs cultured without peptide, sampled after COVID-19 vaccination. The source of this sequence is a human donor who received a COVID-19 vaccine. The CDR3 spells CASSIQNSGNTIYF. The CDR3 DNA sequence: TGTGCCAGCAGTATACAGAACTCTGGAAACACCATATATTTT. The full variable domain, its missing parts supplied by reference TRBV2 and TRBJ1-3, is EPEVTQTPSHQVTQMGQEVILRCVPISNHLYFYWYRQILGQKVEFLVSFYNNEISEKSEIFDDQFSVERPDGSNFTLKIRSTKLEDSAMYFCASSIQNSGNTIYFGEGSWLTVV.